The present TCR beta chain was sequenced within a study of identical twins. Findings of the study overall: The more abundant beta clonotypes in cord blood had fewer insertions, and memory repertoires did not show this. Invariant MAIT and iNKT cells could partly confound zero-insertion analyses.

The CDR3 is made up of 15 amino acids. Unmatched junction bases numbered 8, after V lost 4 bases and J lost 5 bases. The V gene's germline CDR1 is SGHRS and CDR2 YFSETQ. This clonotype was detected a few times. The target antigen is unknown. MiXCR, applied by TCRdb to the 5' RACE reads, yields one record per CDR3 protein. The sample consists of approximately 890,000 distinct CDR3 sequences, roughly an eighth of them appearing once. The same sample was also used in a study of yellow fever vaccine responses in identical twins. That paper adds: In identical twins, vaccine T cell responses appeared partly shared and partly individual.

The source is a woman aged 18-29 years in good health. The sample consisted of PBMCs. The V gene is TRBV5-1, the J gene TRBJ2-1; the match to TRBD2 covers 8 bases. This chain's CDR3 is CASSLGVSGNNEQFF. Written as DNA, the CDR3 is TGCGCCAGCAGCCTTGGGGTTAGCGGGAACAATGAGCAGTTCTTC. Looking up the rest from reference TRBV5-1 and TRBJ2-1 gives the full variable domain: KAGVTQTPRYLIKTRGQQVTLSCSPISGHRSVSWYQQTPGQGLQFLFEYFSETQRNKGNFPGRFSGRQFSNSRSEMNVSTLELGDSALYLCASSLGVSGNNEQFFGPGTRLTVL.